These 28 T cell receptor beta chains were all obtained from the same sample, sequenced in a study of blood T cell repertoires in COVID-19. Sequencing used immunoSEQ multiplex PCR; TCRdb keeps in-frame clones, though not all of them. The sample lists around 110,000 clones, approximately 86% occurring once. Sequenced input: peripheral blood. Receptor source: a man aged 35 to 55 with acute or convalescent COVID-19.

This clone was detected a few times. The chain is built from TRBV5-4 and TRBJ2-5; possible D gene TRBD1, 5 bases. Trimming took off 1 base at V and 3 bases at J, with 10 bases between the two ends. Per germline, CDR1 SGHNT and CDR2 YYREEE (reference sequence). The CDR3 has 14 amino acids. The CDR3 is CASSLFVTEETQYF. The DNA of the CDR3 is TGTGCCAGCAGCTTGTTTGTGACAGAAGAGACCCAGTACTTC.

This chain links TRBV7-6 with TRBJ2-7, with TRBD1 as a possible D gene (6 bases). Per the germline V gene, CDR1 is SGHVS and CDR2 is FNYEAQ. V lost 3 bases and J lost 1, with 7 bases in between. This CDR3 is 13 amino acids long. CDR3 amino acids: CASSFQGSYEQYF. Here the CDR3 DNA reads TGTGCCAGCAGCTTCCAGGGGTCCTACGAGCAGTACTTC.

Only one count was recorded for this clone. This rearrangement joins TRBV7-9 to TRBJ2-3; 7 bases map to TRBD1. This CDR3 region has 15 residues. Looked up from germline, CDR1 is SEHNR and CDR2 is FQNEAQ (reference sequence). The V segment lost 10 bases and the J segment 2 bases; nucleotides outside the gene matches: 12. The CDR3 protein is CANNPVQGNTDTQYF. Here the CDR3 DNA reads TGTGCCAATAATCCGGTACAGGGGAACACAGATACGCAGTATTTT.

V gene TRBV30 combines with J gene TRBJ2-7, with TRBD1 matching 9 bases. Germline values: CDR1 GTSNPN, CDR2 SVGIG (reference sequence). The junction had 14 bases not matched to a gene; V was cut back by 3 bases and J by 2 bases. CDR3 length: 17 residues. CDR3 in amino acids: CAWSRGGQGLGTYEQYF. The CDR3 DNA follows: TGTGCCTGGAGCCGAGGGGGACAGGGCCTCGGAACCTACGAGCAGTACTTC.

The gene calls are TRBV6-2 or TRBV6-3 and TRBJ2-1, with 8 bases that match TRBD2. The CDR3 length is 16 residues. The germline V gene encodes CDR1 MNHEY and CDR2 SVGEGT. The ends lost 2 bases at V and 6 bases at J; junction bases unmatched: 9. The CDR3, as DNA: TGTGCCAGCAGTTACAACCCCGGGGGGGCAAGCAATGAGCAGTTCTTC. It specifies CASSYNPGGASNEQFF.

CDR3 region: CASSESGLGWNEQFF. DNA for the CDR3: TGCGCCAGCAGTGAATCCGGACTAGGGTGGAATGAGCAGTTCTTC. The chain recombines TRBV10-1 with TRBJ2-1; 7 bases agree with TRBD2. Germline values: CDR1 WNHNN, CDR2 SYGVQD (reference sequence). The CDR3 sequence is 15 residues long. The ends lost 3 bases at V and 7 bases at J; junction bases unmatched: 9.

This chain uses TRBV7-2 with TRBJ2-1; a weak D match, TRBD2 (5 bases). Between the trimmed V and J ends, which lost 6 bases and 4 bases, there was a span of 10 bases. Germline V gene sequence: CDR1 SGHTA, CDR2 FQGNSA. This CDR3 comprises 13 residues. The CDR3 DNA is TGTGCCAGCAGAAGACCGGGGTACAATGAGCAGTTCTTC. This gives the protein CASRRPGYNEQFF.

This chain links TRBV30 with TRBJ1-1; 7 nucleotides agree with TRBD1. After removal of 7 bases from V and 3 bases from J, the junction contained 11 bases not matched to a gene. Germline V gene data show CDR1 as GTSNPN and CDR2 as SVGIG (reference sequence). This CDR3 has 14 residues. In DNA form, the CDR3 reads TGTGCCTCCCGAACAGGGGCGAGGTACACTGAAGCTTTCTTT. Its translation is CASRTGARYTEAFF.

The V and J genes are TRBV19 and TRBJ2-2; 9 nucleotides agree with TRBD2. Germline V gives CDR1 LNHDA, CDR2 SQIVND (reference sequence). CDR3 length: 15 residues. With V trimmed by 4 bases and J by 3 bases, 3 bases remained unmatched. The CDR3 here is CASSTSGIDTGELFF. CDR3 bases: TGTGCCAGTAGTACTAGCGGGATCGACACCGGGGAGCTGTTTTTT.

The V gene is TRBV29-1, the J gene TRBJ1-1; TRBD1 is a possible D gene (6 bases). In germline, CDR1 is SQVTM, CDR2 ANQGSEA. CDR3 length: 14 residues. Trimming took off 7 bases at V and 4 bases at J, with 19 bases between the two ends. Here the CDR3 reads CSATNREGSTEAFF. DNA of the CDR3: TGCAGCGCCACTAACAGGGAAGGGAGCACTGAAGCTTTCTTT.

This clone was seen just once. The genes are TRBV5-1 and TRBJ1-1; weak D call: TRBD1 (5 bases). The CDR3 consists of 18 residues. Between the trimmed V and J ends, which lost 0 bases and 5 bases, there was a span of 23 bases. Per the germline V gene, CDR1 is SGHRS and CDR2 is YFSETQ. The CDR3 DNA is TGCGCCAGCAGCTTGGCAAGATTGGGGTGGGACTTGGGGACTGAAGCTTTCTTT. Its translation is CASSLARLGWDLGTEAFF.

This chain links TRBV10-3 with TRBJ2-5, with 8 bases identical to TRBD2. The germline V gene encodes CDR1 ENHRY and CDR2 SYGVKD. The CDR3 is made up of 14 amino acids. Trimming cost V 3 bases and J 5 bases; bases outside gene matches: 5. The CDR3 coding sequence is TGTGCCATCAGTGAATCGGGGGGGTTCGAGACCCAGTACTTC. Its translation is CAISESGGFETQYF.

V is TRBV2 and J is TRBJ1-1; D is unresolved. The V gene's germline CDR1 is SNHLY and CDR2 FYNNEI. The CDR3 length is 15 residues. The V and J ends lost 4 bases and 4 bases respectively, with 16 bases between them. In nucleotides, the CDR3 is TGTGCCAGCAGTGCGAGACCCCCATCAGGCACTGAAGCTTTCTTT. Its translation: CASSARPPSGTEAFF.

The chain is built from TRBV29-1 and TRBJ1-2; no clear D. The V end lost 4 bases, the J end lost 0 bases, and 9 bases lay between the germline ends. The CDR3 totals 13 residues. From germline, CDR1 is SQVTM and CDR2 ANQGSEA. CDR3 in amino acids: CSVAAVANYGYTF. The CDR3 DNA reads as TGCAGCGTTGCCGCGGTAGCTAACTATGGCTACACCTTC.

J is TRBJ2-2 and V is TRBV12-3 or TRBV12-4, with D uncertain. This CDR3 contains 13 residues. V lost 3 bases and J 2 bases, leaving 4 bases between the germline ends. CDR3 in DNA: TGTGCCAGCAGTTTTACTAACACCGGGGAGCTGTTTTTT. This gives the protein CASSFTNTGELFF.

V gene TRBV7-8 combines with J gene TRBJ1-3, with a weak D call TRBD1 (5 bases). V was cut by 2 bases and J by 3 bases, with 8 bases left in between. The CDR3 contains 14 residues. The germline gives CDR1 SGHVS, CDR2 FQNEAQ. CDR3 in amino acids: CASSLRGIGNTIYF. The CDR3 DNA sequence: TGTGCCAGCAGCTTAAGGGGTATTGGAAACACCATATATTTT.

The CDR3 reads CASSLGTGTTEAFF. In nucleotides, the CDR3 is TGTGCCAGCTCACTTGGGACAGGGACCACTGAAGCTTTCTTT. The chain employs TRBV18 and TRBJ1-1; TRBD1 aligns across 9 bases. Trimming took 4 bases from V and 4 from J; bases not matched to a gene: 4. The CDR3 covers 14 residues. Germline values: CDR1 KGHSH, CDR2 LQKENI.

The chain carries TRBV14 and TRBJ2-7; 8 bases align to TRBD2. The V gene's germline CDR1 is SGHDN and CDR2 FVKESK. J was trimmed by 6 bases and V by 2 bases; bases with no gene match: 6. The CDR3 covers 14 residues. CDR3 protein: CASSQSGRSAEQYF. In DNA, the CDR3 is TGTGCCAGCAGCCAAAGCGGGAGATCTGCCGAGCAGTACTTC. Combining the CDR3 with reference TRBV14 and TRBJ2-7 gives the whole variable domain EAGVTQFPSHSVIEKGQTVTLRCDPISGHDNLYWYRRVMGKEIKFLLHFVKESKQDESGMPNNRFLAERTGGTYSTLKVQPAELEDSGVYFCASSQSGRSAEQYFGPGTRLTVT.

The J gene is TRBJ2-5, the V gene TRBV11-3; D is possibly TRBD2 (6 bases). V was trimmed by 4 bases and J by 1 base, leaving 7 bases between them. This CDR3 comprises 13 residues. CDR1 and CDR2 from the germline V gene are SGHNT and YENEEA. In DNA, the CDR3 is TGTGCCAGCAGCTCGACTAGCCAAGAGACCCAGTACTTC. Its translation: CASSSTSQETQYF.

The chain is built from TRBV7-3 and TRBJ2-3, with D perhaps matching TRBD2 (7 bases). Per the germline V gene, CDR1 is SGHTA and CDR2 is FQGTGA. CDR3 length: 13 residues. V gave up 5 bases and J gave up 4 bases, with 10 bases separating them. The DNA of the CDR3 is TGTGCCAGCAGCCGGGGGGCAGCAGATACGCAGTATTTT. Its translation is CASSRGAADTQYF.

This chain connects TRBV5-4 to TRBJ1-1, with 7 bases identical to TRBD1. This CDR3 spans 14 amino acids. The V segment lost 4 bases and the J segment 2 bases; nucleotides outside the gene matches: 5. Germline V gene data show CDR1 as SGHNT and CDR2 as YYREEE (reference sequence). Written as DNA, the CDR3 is TGTGCCAGCAGCACTGACAGGGCAAACACTGAAGCTTTCTTT. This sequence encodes CASSTDRANTEAFF.

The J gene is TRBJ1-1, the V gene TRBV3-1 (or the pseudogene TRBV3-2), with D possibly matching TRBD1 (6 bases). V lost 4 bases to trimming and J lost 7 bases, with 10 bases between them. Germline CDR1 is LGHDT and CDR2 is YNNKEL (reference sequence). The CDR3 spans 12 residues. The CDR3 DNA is TGTGCCAGCAGCCCTACAGGGCTTGAAGCTTTCTTT. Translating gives CASSPTGLEAFF.

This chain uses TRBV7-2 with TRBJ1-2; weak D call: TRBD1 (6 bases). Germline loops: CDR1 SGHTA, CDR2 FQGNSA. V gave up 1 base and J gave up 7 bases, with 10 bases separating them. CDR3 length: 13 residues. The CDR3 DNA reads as TGTGCCAGCAGCTTAGGAGAAGGGGGTGGCTACACCTTC. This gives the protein CASSLGEGGGYTF.

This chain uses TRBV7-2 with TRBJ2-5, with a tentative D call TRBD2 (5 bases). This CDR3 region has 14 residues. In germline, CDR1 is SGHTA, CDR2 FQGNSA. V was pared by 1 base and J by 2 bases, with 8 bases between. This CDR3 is CASSLVTGQETQYF. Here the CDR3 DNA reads TGTGCCAGCAGCTTAGTGACGGGACAAGAGACCCAGTACTTC.

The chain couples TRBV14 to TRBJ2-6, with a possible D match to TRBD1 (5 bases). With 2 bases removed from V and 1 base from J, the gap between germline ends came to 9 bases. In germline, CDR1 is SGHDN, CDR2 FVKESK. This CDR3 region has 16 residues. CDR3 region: CASSQQGGSGANVLTF. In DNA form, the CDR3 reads TGTGCCAGCAGCCAACAGGGCGGATCTGGGGCCAACGTCCTGACTTTC.

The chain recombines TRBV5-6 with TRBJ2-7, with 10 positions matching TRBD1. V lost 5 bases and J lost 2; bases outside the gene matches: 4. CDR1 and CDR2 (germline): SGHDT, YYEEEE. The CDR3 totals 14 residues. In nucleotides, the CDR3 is TGTGCCAGCAGTTCCGGGACAGGGGCCTACGAGCAGTACTTC. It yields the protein CASSSGTGAYEQYF. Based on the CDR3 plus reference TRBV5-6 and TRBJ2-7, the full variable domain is DAGVTQSPTHLIKTRGQQVTLRCSPKSGHDTVSWYQQALGQGPQFIFQYYEEEERQRGNFPDRFSGHQFPNYSSELNVNALLLGDSALYLCASSSGTGAYEQYFGPGTRLTVT.

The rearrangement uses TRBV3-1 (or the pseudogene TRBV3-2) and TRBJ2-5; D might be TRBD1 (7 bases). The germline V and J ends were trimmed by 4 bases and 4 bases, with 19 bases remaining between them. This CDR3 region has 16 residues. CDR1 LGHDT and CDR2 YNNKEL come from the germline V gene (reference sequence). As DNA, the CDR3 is TGTGCCAGCAGCCCCCGGGGACTCAGGGGGGTAGAGACCCAGTACTTC. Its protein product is CASSPRGLRGVETQYF.

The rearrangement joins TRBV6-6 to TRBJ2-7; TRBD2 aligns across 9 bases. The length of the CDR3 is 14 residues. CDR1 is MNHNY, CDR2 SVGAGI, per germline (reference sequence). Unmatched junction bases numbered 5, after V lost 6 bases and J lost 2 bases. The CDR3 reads CASSPSGRPYEQYF. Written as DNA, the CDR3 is TGTGCCAGCAGCCCCAGCGGGAGGCCCTACGAGCAGTACTTC.